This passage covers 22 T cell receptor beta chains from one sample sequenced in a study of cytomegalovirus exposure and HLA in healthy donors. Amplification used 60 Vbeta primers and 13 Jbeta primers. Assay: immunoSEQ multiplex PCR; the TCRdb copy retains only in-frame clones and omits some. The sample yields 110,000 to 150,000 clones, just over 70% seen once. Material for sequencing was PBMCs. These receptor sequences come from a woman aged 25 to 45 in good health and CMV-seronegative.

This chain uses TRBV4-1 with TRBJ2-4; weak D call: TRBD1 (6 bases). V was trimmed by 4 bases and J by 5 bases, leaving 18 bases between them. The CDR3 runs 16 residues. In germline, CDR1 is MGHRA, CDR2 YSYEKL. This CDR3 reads CASSRSLTGSENIQYF. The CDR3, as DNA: TGCGCCAGCAGCCGTTCCCTAACAGGGTCGGAAAACATTCAGTACTTC.

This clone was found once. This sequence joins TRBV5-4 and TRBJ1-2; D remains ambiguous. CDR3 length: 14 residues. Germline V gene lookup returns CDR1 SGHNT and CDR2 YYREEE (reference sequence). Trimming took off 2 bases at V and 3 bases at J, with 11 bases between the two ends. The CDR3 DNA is TGTGCCAGCAGCTTAATGTCCACGGACTATGGCTACACCTTC. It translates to CASSLMSTDYGYTF.

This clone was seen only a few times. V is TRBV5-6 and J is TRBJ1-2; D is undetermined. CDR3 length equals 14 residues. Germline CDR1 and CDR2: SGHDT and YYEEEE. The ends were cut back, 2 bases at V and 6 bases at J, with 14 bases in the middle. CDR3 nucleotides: TGTGCCAGCAGCTTTGGCCCCGCGGGCGATGGCTACACCTTC. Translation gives CASSFGPAGDGYTF.

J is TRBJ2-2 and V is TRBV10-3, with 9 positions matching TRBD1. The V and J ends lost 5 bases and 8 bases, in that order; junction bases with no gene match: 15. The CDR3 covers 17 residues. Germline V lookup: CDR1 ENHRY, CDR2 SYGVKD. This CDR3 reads CAISNRAPGQGVGELFF. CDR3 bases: TGTGCCATCAGTAATAGAGCTCCGGGACAGGGTGTGGGGGAGCTGTTTTTT.

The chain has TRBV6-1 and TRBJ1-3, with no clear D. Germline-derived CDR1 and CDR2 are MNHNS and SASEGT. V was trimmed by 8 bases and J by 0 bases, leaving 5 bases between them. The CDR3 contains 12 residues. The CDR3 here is CASASSGNTIYF. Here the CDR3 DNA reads TGTGCCAGCGCGTCCTCTGGAAACACCATATATTTT.

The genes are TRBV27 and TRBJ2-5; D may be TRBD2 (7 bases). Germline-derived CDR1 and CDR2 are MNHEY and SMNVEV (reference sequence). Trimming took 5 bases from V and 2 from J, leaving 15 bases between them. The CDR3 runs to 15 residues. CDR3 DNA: TGTGCCAGCAGTCCGAGGGGGGGACATCAAGAGACCCAGTACTTC. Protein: CASSPRGGHQETQYF.

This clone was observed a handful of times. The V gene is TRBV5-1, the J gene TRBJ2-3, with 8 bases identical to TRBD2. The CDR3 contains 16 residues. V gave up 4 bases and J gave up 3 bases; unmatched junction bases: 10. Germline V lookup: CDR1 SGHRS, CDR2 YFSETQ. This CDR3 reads CASSLGTSPKTDTQYF. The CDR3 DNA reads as TGCGCCAGCAGCCTGGGGACTAGTCCTAAAACAGATACGCAGTATTTT.

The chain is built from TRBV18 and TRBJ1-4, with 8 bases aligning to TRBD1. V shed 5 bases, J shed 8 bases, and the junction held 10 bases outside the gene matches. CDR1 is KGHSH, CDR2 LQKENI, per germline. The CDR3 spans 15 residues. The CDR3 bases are TGTGCCAGCTCAGCCGACAGGGGAGTGAACGAAAAACTGTTTTTT. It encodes CASSADRGVNEKLFF.

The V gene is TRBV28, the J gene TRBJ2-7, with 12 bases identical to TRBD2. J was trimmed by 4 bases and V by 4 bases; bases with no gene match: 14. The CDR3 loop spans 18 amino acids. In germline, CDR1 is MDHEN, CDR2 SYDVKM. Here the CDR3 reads CASSSSGGAGFHDYEQYV. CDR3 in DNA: TGTGCCAGCAGTTCTAGCGGGGGGGCCGGGTTTCACGATTACGAGCAGTACGTC.

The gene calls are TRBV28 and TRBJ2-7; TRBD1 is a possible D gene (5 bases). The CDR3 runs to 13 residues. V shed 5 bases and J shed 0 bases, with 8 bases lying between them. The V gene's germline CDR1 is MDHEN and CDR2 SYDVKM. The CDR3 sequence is CASSIDSSYEQYV. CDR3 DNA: TGTGCCAGCAGTATAGACAGCTCCTACGAGCAGTACGTC.

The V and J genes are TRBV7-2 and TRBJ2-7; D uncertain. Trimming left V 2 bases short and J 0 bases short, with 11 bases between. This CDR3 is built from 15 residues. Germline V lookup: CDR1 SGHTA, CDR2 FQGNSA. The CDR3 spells CASSLSGLSSYEQYF. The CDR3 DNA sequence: TGTGCCAGCAGCTTATCTGGGCTATCCTCCTACGAGCAGTACTTC.

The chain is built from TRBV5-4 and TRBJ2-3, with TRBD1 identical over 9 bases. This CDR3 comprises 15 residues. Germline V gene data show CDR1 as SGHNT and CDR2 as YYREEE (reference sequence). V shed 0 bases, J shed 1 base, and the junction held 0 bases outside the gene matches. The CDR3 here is CASSLGQGGTDTQYF. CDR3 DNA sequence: TGTGCCAGCAGCTTGGGACAGGGGGGCACAGATACGCAGTATTTT. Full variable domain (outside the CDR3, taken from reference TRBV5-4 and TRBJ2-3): ETGVTQSPTHLIKTRGQQVTLRCSSQSGHNTVSWYQQALGQGPQFIFQYYREEENGRGNFPPRFSGLQFPNYSSELNVNALELDDSALYLCASSLGQGGTDTQYFGPGTRLTVL.

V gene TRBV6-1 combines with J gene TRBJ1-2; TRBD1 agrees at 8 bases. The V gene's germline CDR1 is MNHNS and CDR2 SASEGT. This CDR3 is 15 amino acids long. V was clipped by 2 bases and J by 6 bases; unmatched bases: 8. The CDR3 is CASSEPGQGGDGYTF. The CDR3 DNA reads TGTGCCAGCAGTGAACCCGGACAGGGAGGAGATGGCTACACCTTC.

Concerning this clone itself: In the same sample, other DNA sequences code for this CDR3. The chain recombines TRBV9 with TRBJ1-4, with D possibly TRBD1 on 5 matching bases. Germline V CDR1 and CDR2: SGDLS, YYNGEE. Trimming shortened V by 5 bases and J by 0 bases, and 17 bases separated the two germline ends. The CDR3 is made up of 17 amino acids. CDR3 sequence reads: CASSAWAGLATNEKLFF. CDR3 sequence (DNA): TGTGCCAGCAGTGCGTGGGCAGGGCTTGCAACTAATGAAAAACTGTTTTTT. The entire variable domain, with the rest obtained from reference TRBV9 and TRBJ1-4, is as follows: DSGVTQTPKHLITATGQRVTLRCSPRSGDLSVYWYQQSLDQGLQFLIQYYNGEERAKGNILERFSAQQFPDLHSELNLSSLELGDSALYFCASSAWAGLATNEKLFFGSGTQLSVL.

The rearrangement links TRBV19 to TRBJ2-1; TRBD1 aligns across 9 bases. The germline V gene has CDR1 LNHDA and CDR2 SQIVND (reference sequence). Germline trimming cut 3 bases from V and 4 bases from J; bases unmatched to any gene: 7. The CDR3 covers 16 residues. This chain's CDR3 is CASSIRGTGTYNEQFF. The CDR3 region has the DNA TGTGCCAGTAGTATTAGGGGGACAGGGACTTACAATGAGCAGTTCTTC.

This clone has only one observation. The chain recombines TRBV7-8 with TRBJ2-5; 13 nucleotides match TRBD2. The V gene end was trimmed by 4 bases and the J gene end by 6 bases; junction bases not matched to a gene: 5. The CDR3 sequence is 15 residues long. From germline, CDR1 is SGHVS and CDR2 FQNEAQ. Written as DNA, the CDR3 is TGTGCCAGCAGCTCCGGGACTAGCGGGGTCCAGACCCAGTACTTC. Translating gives CASSSGTSGVQTQYF. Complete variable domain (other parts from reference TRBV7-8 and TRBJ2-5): GAGVSQSPRYKVAKRGQDVALRCDPISGHVSLFWYQQALGQGPEFLTYFQNEAQLDKSGLPSDRFFAERPEGSVSTLKIQRTQQEDSAVYLCASSSGTSGVQTQYFGPGTRLLVL.

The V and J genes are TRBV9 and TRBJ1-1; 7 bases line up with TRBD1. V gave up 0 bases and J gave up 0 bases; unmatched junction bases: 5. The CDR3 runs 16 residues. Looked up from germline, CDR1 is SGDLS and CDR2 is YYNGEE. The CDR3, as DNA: TGTGCCAGCAGCGTAGAGACCAGGGGGGTGAACACTGAAGCTTTCTTT. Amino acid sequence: CASSVETRGVNTEAFF. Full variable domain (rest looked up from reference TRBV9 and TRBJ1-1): DSGVTQTPKHLITATGQRVTLRCSPRSGDLSVYWYQQSLDQGLQFLIQYYNGEERAKGNILERFSAQQFPDLHSELNLSSLELGDSALYFCASSVETRGVNTEAFFGQGTRLTVV.

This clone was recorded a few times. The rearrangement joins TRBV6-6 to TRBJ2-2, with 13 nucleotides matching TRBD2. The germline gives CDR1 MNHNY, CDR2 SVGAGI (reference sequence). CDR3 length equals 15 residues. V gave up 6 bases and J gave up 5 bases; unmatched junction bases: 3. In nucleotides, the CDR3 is TGTGCCAGCAGCCCGGGACTAGCGGGGACCGGGGAGCTGTTTTTT. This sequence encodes CASSPGLAGTGELFF.

The CDR3 coding sequence is TGTGCCTGGAGTATGTGGGGGGGCGAGAACATTCAGTACTTC. It codes for CAWSMWGGENIQYF. The V gene is TRBV30, the J gene TRBJ2-4; possibly TRBD2 for D (7 bases). Trimming took 2 bases from V and 7 from J, leaving 15 bases between them. This CDR3 contains 14 residues. Germline V gives CDR1 GTSNPN, CDR2 SVGIG (reference sequence).

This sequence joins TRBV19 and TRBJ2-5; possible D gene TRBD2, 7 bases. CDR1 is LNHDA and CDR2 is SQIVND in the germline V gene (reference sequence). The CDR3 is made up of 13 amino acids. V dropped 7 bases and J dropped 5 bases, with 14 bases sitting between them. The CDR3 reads CASTRGGQETQYF. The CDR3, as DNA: TGTGCCAGTACCCGCGGGGGCCAGGAGACCCAGTACTTC. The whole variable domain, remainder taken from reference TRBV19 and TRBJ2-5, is DGGITQSPKYLFRKEGQNVTLSCEQNLNHDAMYWYRQDPGQGLRLIYYSQIVNDFQKGDIAEGYSVSREKKESFPLTVTSAQKNPTAFYLCASTRGGQETQYFGPGTRLLVL.

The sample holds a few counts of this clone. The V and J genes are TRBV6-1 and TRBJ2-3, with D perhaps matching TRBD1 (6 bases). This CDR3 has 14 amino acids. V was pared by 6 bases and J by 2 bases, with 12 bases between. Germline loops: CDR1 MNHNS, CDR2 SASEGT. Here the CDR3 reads CASSIRDTTDTQYF. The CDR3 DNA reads TGTGCCAGCAGCATACGGGACACCACAGATACGCAGTATTTT.

CDR3 in DNA: TGTGCCAGCAGCCTCGCAGGGACATACGAAAGCTCTGGGGCCAACGTCCTGACTTTC. It translates to CASSLAGTYESSGANVLTF. The chain couples TRBV7-2 to TRBJ2-6, with a tentative D call TRBD1 (6 bases). Germline CDR1 SGHTA, CDR2 FQGNSA. The CDR3 consists of 19 residues. V lost 5 bases and J 0 bases, leaving 20 bases between the germline ends. The full variable domain, rest sourced from reference TRBV7-2 and TRBJ2-6, is GAGVSQSPSNKVTEKGKDVELRCDPISGHTALYWYRQSLGQGLEFLIYFQGNSAPDKSGLPSDRFSAERTGGSVSTLTIQRTQQEDSAVYLCASSLAGTYESSGANVLTFGAGSRLTVL.